This TCR beta chain was captured by sequencing in a study of cytomegalovirus exposure and HLA in healthy donors. Primers for the PCR totalled 60 Vbeta and 13 Jbeta. Here immunoSEQ multiplex PCR was the method, and the copy in TCRdb shows in-frame clones only, minus some. The table has approximately 150,000 clones, approximately 73% seen once; the top ten hold roughly 5.4%. Germline V gene lookup returns CDR1 SGHDT and CDR2 YYEEEE. The CDR3 totals 11 residues. V was trimmed by 0 bases and J by 8 bases, leaving 3 bases between them. Material for sequencing was PBMCs. This sequence was found in a woman younger than 30 in good health and CMV-seropositive. V usage is TRBV5-6 and J usage is TRBJ2-1; D unresolved. CDR3 nucleotides: TGTGCCAGCAGCTTGGTCGATGAGCAGTTCTTC. Protein: CASSLVDEQFF.